A selection of T cell receptor beta chains follows, all from one sample in a study of cytomegalovirus exposure and HLA in healthy donors. Some clones are missing from TCRdb's copy, which holds only in-frame ones; the method was immunoSEQ multiplex PCR. The sample holds about 89,000 clones, approximately 76% seen once. Sequencing was carried out using PBMCs. Every receptor here comes from a male donor in good health and CMV-seronegative. CDR3s include the opening cysteine and the closing phenylalanine or tryptophan. D genes are given only for firm matches. Rows give clone size only sometimes, using once, few, many, or a class for an expanded clone.

D gene	clone size	J gene	V gene	CDR3 protein	CDR3 DNA
.	.	TRBJ1-2	TRBV7-9	CASSGIGGYGYTF	TGTGCCAGCAGCGGCATCGGGGGGTATGGCTACACCTTC
TRBD2	.	TRBJ2-2	TRBV5-1	CASSSGTSNPGELFF	TGCGCCAGCAGCTCCGGGACTAGCAATCCCGGGGAGCTGTTTTTT
TRBD2	.	TRBJ2-3	TRBV4-3	CASSQQGPGLVSSTDTQYF	TGCGCCAGCAGCCAGCAGGGCCCCGGACTAGTAAGCAGCACAGATACGCAGTATTTT
.	.	TRBJ2-5	TRBV5-4	CASSATGRQETQYF	TGTGCCAGCAGCGCGACAGGGAGGCAAGAGACCCAGTACTTC
.	.	TRBJ1-5	TRBV28	CASTMVILSRPQHF	TGTGCCAGCACTATGGTAATCTTATCCCGGCCCCAGCATTTT
TRBD1	.	TRBJ1-6	TRBV7-3	CASSPGGYSPLHF	TGTGCCAGCAGCCCAGGGGGCTATTCACCCCTCCACTTT
TRBD1	few	TRBJ2-7	TRBV5-4	CASSPDRGAGNEQYF	TGTGCCAGCAGCCCGGACAGGGGCGCTGGTAACGAGCAGTACTTC
.	.	TRBJ2-1	TRBV21-1	CASSKALGWTDEQFF	TGTGCCAGCAGCAAAGCGCTTGGGTGGACTGATGAGCAGTTCTTC
TRBD2	.	TRBJ2-3	TRBV7-6	CASSQLGPGREGTDTQYF	TGTGCCAGCAGCCAATTGGGACCCGGGCGGGAGGGCACAGATACGCAGTATTTT
.	.	TRBJ1-5	TRBV7-2	CASSLTDGNQPQHF	TGTGCCAGCAGCTTGACAGATGGCAATCAGCCCCAGCATTTT
TRBD1	.	TRBJ2-7	TRBV6-1	CASSGTGSYEQYF	TGTGCCAGCAGCGGGACAGGGTCCTACGAGCAGTACTTC
.	few	TRBJ1-2	TRBV9	CASSPQQERGYGYTF	TGTGCCAGCAGCCCCCAACAGGAGCGAGGCTATGGCTACACCTTC
.	.	TRBJ2-1	TRBV19	CASSIEDKQFF	TGTGCCAGTAGTATAGAGGACAAGCAGTTCTTC
.	.	TRBJ1-3	TRBV19	CASSILGLDVAGNTIYF	TGTGCCAGTAGTATCTTGGGACTCGACGTCGCTGGAAACACCATATATTTT
.	.	TRBJ1-1	TRBV27	CASGRTEAFF	TGTGCCAGCGGGCGCACTGAAGCTTTCTTT
.	.	TRBJ1-2	TRBV27	CASSFAGGYGYTF	TGTGCCAGCAGTTTCGCAGGAGGCTATGGCTACACCTTC
TRBD1	few	TRBJ1-1	TRBV19	CASNRGPAGWTEAFF	TGTGCCAGTAATAGGGGGCCCGCCGGGTGGACTGAAGCTTTCTTT
.	few	TRBJ1-1	TRBV7-3	CASSYIQAGGSNTEAFF	TGTGCCAGCAGCTACATCCAAGCGGGCGGGTCGAACACTGAAGCTTTCTTT
TRBD1	.	TRBJ1-1	TRBV2	CASSGLDRVTEAFF	TGTGCCAGCAGTGGGCTAGACAGGGTGACTGAAGCTTTCTTT
TRBD1	.	TRBJ2-7	TRBV4-3	CASSSGTGGSYEQYF	TGCGCCAGCAGCTCCGGGACAGGGGGCTCCTACGAGCAGTACTTC
TRBD1	.	TRBJ1-2	TRBV7-9	CSSSLVGQDRYTF	TGTTCCAGCAGCTTGGTGGGACAGGATCGCTACACCTTC
.	.	TRBJ1-2	TRBV29-1	CSVGRSDNYGYTF	TGTAGCGTAGGGAGATCAGATAACTATGGCTACACCTTC
.	.	TRBJ2-7	TRBV5-8	CASSLETVTYF	TGTGCCAGCAGCTTGGAGACAGTAACGTACTTC